Listed below are T cell receptor beta chains from one sample, sequenced in a study of naive and memory T cell subsets. TCRdb re-derived calls from the UMI-ligation and nested PCR reads in MiXCR, one entry per CDR3 protein. In the table there are around 140,000 distinct CDR3 sequences, over 20% of which are singletons. Sequencing was carried out using naive CD4+ T cells from blood. The receptors shown here come from a human donor in good health. CDR3s leave out the opening cysteine and the closing phenylalanine or tryptophan.

J gene | CDR3 length | V gene | CDR3 protein
TRBJ1-5 | 13 | TRBV6-5 | ASSSSDRADQPQH
TRBJ1-1 | 11 | TRBV20-1 | SAPKDRRTEAF
TRBJ2-2 | 12 | TRBV9 | ASKGGVVTGELF
TRBJ1-4 | 12 | TRBV28 | ASSRDSRNEKLF
TRBJ2-5 | 12 | TRBV6-6 | ASSYLGGQETQY
TRBJ1-1 | 12 | TRBV11-1 | ASSQMTVNTEAF
TRBJ2-1 | 13 | TRBV20-1 | SAREKWGVGDEQF
TRBJ2-7 | 10 | TRBV6-6 | ASSRTAYEQY
TRBJ1-1 | 14 | TRBV28 | ASPNRSGQGNTEAF
TRBJ1-1 | 12 | TRBV7-2 | ASSLGQAHTEAF
TRBJ2-3 | 11 | TRBV5-5 | ASSLPGGTGGL
TRBJ1-2 | 12 | TRBV6-5 | ASSDRTGEDGYT
TRBJ2-3 | 12 | TRBV7-2 | ASSHRPGTDTQY
TRBJ2-5 | 13 | TRBV7-9 | ASSLEAGGPETQY
TRBJ1-1 | 11 | TRBV20-1 | SASWGPEAEAF
TRBJ2-7 | 11 | TRBV29-1 | SVAGTVTYEQY
TRBJ2-7 | 11 | TRBV20-1 | SGFGRDAYEQY
TRBJ2-1 | 11 | TRBV27 | ASSGQGVDEQF
TRBJ1-6 | 11 | TRBV12-3/TRBV12-4 | ASSLKPNSPLH
TRBJ2-6 | 11 | TRBV30 | AWSASGANVLT
TRBJ2-2 | 15 | TRBV3-1 | ASSQGGLSANTGELF
TRBJ1-1 | 15 | TRBV5-5 | ASSYPRDSFKGTEAF
TRBJ2-3 | 13 | TRBV4-3 | ASSQDPGSGDTQY
TRBJ2-7 | 11 | TRBV12-3/TRBV12-4 | ASSSPLGDEQY
TRBJ2-7 | 12 | TRBV27 | ASSFRDRGYEQY
TRBJ2-1 | 15 | TRBV12-3/TRBV12-4 | ASSSGARARNYNEQF
TRBJ2-5 | 12 | TRBV20-1 | SAPRGGRQETQY
TRBJ2-2 | 13 | TRBV6-1 | ASTPGQTNTGELF
TRBJ1-3 | 17 | TRBV6-6 | ASSYYRDRGPFSGNTIY
TRBJ2-1 | 12 | TRBV7-2 | ASSLGTSVDEQF
TRBJ2-4 | 15 | TRBV19 | ASSTRTGLLAKNIQY
TRBJ2-1 | 10 | TRBV29-1 | SVAEWVSEQF
TRBJ1-1 | 11 | TRBV5-5 | ASSRGGNTEAF
TRBJ2-2 | 13 | TRBV7-6 | ASSLSVGNTGELF
TRBJ1-2 | 9 | TRBV6-5 | ASKTFYGYT
TRBJ2-3 | 13 | TRBV12-3/TRBV12-4 | ASRGEVDGTDTQY
TRBJ2-1 | 14 | TRBV29-1 | SVEELAGRSYNEQF
TRBJ2-7 | 12 | TRBV4-1 | ASSQDIQGYEQY
TRBJ2-2 | 13 | TRBV19 | ASSMGRSNTGELF
TRBJ1-1 | 12 | TRBV29-1 | SVQLMGGNTEAF
TRBJ2-7 | 10 | TRBV29-1 | SVEDLGYEQY
TRBJ2-7 | 12 | TRBV19 | ASSSLAGKYEQY
TRBJ2-1 | 12 | TRBV20-1 | SAKEMSSYNEQF
TRBJ1-5 | 11 | TRBV20-1 | SARSPGRQPQH
TRBJ2-6 | 15 | TRBV19 | ASSVLAGDSGANVLT
TRBJ1-2 | 12 | TRBV5-5 | ASSLSTGAGGYT
TRBJ2-1 | 12 | TRBV9 | ASSHGTSGNEQF
TRBJ2-5 | 14 | TRBV27 | ASSPSGGSGRETQY
TRBJ2-1 | 15 | TRBV4-3 | ASSQGKQGASYNEQF
TRBJ2-3 | 11 | TRBV29-1 | SGTGTYTDTQY
TRBJ2-3 | 11 | TRBV7-2 | ASSLARPPTQY
TRBJ1-5 | 11 | TRBV19 | ASSMGVNQPQH
TRBJ2-6 | 13 | TRBV7-2 | AGGQGPSGANVLT
TRBJ2-7 | 13 | TRBV9 | ARRFDTGPHYEQY
TRBJ2-7 | 10 | TRBV7-8 | ASSLYTYEQY